This TCR beta chain came from a study of vaccination effects on CD4 cells after COVID-19. Data came from immunoSEQ multiplex PCR; TCRdb stores just in-frame clones and leaves some out. The sample lists about 45,000 clones, approximately 70% occurring once. Expansion with viral peptide pools was applied to antigen-specific CD4+ T cells by the ViraFEST assay prior to sequencing. Isolating CD4+ T cells followed approximately 11 days of culture. Documented for the person is a PCR-confirmed SARS-CoV-2 infection occurring between March and December 2020. On this clone itself: Its antigen remains unknown.

The clonotype originates from a human donor who had a prior SARS-CoV-2 infection. This specimen was CD4+ T cells from PBMCs cultured with a peptide pool, taken before COVID-19 vaccination.

CDR3 residues: CASSFGEGGNQPQHF. DNA for the CDR3: TGTGCCAGCAGCTTCGGGGAAGGGGGCAATCAGCCCCAGCATTTT. V and J are TRBV4-2 and TRBJ1-5; a possible D gene is TRBD1 (5 bases). Trimming pared 5 bases from V and 2 bases from J, leaving 13 bases between. Germline CDR1 reads LGHNA; CDR2 reads YNFKEQ. The CDR3 sequence is 15 residues long.